The clone carrying this T cell receptor (beta chain) was seen ten or more times. Its antigen remains unidentified. The junction departs from germline at one end; a sequencing error may be responsible. CDR1 and CDR2 (germline): SSHAT, FNYEAQ (reference sequence). This CDR3 is built from 14 residues. These data belong to a study of CD8 T cells in ankylosing spondylitis. General study results and limits: Blood of patients with ankylosing spondylitis appeared to be characterized by a TCR beta motif of eight or nine highly homologous variants. Reportedly, significant enrichment of disease-linked clones occurred in matched ankylosing spondylitis synovial fluid.

Quantitative molecular-barcoded 5'-RACE generated the TCR beta libraries. TCRdb re-called the 5' RACE reads through MiXCR, storing one row per CDR3 protein. The data contain more than 500,000 distinct CDR3 sequences, approximately 5% of them seen just once; the ten biggest clones take up under 4.5%. V and J are TRBV7-7 and TRBJ2-5; D is undetermined. The source is a male donor with ankylosing spondylitis. Source material: blood, either unsorted or a sorted T cell fraction (not recorded which). DNA of the CDR3: TGTGCTAGCAGCCAATTTCCGTGGGAAGAGACCCAGTACTTC. Protein sequence: CASSQFPWEETQYF. The whole variable domain, remainder taken from reference TRBV7-7 and TRBJ2-5, is GAGVSQSPRYKVTKRGQDVTLRCDPISSHATLYWYQQALGQGPEFLTYFNYEAQPDKSGLPSDRFSAERPEGSISTLTIQRTEQRDSAMYRCASSQFPWEETQYFGPGTRLLVL.